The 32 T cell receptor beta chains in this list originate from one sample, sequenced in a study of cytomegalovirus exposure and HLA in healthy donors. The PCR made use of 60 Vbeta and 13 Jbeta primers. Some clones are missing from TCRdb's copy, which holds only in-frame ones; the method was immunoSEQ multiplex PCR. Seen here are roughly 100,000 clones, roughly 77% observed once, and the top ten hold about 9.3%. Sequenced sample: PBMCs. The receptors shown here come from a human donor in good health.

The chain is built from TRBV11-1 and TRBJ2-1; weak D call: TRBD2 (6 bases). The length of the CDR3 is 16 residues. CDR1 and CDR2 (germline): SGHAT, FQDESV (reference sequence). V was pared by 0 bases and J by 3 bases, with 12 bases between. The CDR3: CASSLARRVSYNEQFF. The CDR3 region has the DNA TGTGCCAGCAGCTTAGCGCGGAGGGTGAGCTACAATGAGCAGTTCTTC.

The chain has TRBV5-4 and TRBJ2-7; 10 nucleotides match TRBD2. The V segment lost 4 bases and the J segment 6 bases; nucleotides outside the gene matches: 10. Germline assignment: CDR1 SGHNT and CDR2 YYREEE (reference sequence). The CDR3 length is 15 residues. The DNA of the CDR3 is TGTGCCAGCAGCCCGAGCCTAGCGGGAGTCCCCGAGCAGTACTTC. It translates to CASSPSLAGVPEQYF.

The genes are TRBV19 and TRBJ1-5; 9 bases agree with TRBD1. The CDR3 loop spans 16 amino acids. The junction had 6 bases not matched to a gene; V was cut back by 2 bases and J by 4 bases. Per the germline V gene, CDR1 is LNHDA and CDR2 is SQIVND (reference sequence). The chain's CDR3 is CASSILDRGGNQPQHF. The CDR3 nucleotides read TGTGCCAGTAGTATACTAGACAGGGGGGGGAATCAGCCCCAGCATTTT.

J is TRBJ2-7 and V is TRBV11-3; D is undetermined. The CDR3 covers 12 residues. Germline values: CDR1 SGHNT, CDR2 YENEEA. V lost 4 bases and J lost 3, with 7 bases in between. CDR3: CASSSDNYEQYF. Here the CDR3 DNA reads TGTGCCAGCAGCTCAGACAACTACGAGCAGTACTTC.

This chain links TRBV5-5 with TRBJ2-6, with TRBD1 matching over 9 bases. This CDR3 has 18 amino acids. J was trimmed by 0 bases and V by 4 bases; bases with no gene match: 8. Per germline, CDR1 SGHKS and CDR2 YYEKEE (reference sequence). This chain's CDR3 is CASSGQGTLDSGANVLTF. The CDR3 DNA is TGTGCCAGCAGCGGACAGGGGACCCTTGACTCTGGGGCCAACGTCCTGACTTTC. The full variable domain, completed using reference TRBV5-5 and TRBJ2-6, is DAGVTQSPTHLIKTRGQQVTLRCSPISGHKSVSWYQQVLGQGPQFIFQYYEKEERGRGNFPDRFSARQFPNYSSELNVNALLLGDSALYLCASSGQGTLDSGANVLTFGAGSRLTVL.

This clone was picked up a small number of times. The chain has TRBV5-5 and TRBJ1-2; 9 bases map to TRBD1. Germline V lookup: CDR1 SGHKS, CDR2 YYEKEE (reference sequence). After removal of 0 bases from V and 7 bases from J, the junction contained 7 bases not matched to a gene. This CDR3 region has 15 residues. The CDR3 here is CASSLAPDRGGGYTF. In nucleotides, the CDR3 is TGTGCCAGCAGCTTGGCCCCGGACAGGGGAGGTGGCTACACCTTC. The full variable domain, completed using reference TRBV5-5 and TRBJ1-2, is DAGVTQSPTHLIKTRGQQVTLRCSPISGHKSVSWYQQVLGQGPQFIFQYYEKEERGRGNFPDRFSARQFPNYSSELNVNALLLGDSALYLCASSLAPDRGGGYTFGSGTRLTVV.

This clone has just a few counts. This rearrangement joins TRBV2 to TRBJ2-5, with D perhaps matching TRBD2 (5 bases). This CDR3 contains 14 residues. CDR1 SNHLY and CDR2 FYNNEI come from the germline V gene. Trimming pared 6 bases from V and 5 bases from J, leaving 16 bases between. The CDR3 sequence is CASSLGRGYETQYF. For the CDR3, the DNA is TGTGCCAGCAGCCTTGGTCGGGGTTATGAGACCCAGTACTTC.

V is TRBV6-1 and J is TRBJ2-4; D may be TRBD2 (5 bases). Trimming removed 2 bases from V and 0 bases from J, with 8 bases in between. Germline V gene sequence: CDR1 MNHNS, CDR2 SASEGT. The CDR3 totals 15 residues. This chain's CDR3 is CASSEPGLAKNIQYF. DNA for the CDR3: TGTGCCAGCAGTGAACCAGGACTAGCCAAAAACATTCAGTACTTC.

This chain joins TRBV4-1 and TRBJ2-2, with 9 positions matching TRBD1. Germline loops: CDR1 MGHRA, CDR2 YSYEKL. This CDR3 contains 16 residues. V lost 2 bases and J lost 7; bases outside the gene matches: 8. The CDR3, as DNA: TGCGCCAGCAGCCAAACAGGGGGCCGATTGGGCGGGGAGCTGTTTTTT. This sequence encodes CASSQTGGRLGGELFF.

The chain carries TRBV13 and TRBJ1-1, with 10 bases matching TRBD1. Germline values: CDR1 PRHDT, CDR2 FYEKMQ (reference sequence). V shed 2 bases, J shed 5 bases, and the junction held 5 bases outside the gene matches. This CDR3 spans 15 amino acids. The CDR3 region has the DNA TGTGCCAGCAGCTTACATGACAGGGGGCGAACTGAAGCTTTCTTT. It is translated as CASSLHDRGRTEAFF.

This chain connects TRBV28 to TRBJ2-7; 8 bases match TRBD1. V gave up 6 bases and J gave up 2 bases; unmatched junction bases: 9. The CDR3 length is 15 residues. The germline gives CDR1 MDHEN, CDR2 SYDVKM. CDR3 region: CASRPSGTGAYEQYF. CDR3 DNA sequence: TGTGCCAGCAGACCTTCCGGGACAGGAGCCTACGAGCAGTACTTC.

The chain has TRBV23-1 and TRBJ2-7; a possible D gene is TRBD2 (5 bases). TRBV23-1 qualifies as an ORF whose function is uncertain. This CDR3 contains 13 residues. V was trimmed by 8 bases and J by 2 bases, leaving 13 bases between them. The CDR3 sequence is CASPPAGTYEQYF. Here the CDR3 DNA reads TGCGCCAGCCCCCCTGCCGGGACCTACGAGCAGTACTTC.

CDR3 nucleotides: TGTGCCAGCAGTTTAATTTTTAGTACCGGGACAATTACTAACTATGGCTACACCTTC. This translates into CASSLIFSTGTITNYGYTF. The V call is TRBV28, the J call TRBJ1-2, with TRBD1 as a possible D gene (6 bases). The germline V gene encodes CDR1 MDHEN and CDR2 SYDVKM. With 2 bases removed from V and 0 bases from J, the gap between germline ends came to 22 bases. The CDR3 totals 19 residues.

The CDR3 region is CASSFTPGGGGYNEQFF. The CDR3 DNA reads as TGTGCCAGCAGCTTTACCCCGGGCGGGGGGGGTTACAATGAGCAGTTCTTC. The chain combines TRBV13 with TRBJ2-1, with 9 bases aligning to TRBD2. CDR1 PRHDT and CDR2 FYEKMQ come from the germline V gene (reference sequence). This CDR3 contains 17 residues. V shed 3 bases, J shed 4 bases, and the junction held 10 bases outside the gene matches.

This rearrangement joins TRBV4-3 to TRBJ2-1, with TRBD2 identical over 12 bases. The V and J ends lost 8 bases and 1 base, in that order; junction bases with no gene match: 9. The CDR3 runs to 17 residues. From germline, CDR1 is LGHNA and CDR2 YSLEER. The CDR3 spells CASSSLAGGVSYNEQFF. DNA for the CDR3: TGCGCCAGCTCCAGTCTAGCGGGAGGGGTATCCTACAATGAGCAGTTCTTC.

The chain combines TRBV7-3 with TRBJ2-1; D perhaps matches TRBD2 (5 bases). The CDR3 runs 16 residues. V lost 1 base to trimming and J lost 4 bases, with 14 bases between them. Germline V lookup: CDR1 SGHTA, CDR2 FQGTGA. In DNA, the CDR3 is TGTGCCAGCAGCTTAAGGGCTAGCCTTGGGTACAATGAGCAGTTCTTC. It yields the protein CASSLRASLGYNEQFF.

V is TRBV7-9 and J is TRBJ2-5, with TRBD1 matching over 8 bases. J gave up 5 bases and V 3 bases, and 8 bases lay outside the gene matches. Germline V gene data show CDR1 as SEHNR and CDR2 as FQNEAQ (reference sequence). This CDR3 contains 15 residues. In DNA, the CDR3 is TGTGCCAGCAGCTTCGGCGATTACAGGGGGGAGACCCAGTACTTC. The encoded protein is CASSFGDYRGETQYF.

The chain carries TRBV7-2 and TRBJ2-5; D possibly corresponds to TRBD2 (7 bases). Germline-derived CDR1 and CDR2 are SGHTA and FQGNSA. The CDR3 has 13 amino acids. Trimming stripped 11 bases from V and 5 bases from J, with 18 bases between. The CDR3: CAGGRGGTETQYF. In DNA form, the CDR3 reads TGTGCCGGCGGGCGCGGGGGCACGGAGACCCAGTACTTC.

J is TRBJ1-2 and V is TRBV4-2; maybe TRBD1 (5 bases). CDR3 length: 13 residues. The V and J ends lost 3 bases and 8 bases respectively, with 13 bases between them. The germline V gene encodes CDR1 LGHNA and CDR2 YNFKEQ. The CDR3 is CASSQAGGSGYTF. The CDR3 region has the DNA TGTGCCAGCAGCCAGGCGGGGGGGAGCGGCTACACCTTC.

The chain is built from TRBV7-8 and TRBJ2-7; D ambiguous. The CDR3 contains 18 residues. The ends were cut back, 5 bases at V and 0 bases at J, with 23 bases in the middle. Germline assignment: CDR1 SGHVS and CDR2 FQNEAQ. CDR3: CASSLTTLISGSSYEQYF. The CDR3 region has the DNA TGTGCCAGCAGCCTTACCACCCTTATATCCGGGTCCTCCTACGAGCAGTACTTC.

Written as DNA, the CDR3 is TGCGCCAGCAGCCTTCTAGCGGGAGGGCTGGGGGAGACCCAGTACTTC. As protein: CASSLLAGGLGETQYF. The gene calls are TRBV4-3 and TRBJ2-5; 12 bases are a match to TRBD2. This CDR3 is built from 16 residues. V trimming: 4 bases; J trimming: 5 bases; junction bases outside the gene matches: 8. Germline values: CDR1 LGHNA, CDR2 YSLEER.

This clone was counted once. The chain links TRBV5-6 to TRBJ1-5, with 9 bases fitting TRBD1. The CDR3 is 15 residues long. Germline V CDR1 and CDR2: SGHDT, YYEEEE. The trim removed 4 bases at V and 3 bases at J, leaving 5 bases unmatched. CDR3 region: CASSTHRGHNQPQHF. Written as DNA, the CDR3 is TGTGCCAGCAGCACCCACAGGGGGCACAATCAGCCCCAGCATTTT.

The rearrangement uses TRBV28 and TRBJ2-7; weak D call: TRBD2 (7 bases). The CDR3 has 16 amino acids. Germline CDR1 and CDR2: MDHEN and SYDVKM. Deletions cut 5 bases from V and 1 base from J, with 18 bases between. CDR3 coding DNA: TGTGCCAGCAGTCCCTGGGGGGGCGATGGATCCTACGAGCAGTACTTC. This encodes CASSPWGGDGSYEQYF.

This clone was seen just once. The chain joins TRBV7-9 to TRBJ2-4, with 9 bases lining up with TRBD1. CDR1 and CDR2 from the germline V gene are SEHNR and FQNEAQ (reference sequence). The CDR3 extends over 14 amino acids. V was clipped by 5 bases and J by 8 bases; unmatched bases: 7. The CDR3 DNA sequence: TGTGCCAGCAGCCCCCGGGACAGGGTGTACATTCAGTACTTC. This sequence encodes CASSPRDRVYIQYF.

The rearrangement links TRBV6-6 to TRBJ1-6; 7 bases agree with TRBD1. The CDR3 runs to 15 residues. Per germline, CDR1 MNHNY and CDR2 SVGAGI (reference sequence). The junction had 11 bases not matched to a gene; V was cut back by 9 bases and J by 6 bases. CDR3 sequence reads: CASKSLGQINSPLHF. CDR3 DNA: TGTGCCAGTAAATCTCTGGGACAGATTAATTCACCCCTCCACTTT.

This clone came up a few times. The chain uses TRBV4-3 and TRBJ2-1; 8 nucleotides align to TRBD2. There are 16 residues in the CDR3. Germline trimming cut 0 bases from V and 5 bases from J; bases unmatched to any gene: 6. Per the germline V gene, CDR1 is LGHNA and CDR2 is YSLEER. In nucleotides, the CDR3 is TGCGCCAGCAGCCAAGAACTAGCGGAAGGTGACAATGAGCAGTTCTTC. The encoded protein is CASSQELAEGDNEQFF.

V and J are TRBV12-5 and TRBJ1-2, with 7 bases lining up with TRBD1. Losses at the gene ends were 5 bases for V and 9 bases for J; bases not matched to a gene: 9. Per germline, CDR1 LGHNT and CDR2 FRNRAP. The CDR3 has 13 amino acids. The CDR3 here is CASGGNRGWSYTF. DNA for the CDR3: TGTGCTAGTGGTGGGAACAGGGGATGGAGCTACACCTTC.

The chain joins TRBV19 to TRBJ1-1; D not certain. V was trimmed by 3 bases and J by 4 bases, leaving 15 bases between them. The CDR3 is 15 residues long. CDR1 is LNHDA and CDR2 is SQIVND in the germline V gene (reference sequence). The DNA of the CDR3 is TGTGCCAGTAGTATCCCCGCGACACTTCTCACTGAAGCTTTCTTT. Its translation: CASSIPATLLTEAFF.

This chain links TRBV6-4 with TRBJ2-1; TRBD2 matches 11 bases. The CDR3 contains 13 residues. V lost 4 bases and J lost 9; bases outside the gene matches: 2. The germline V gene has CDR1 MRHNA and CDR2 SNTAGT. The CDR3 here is CASSALAGGEQFF. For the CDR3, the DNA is TGTGCCAGCAGTGCCCTAGCGGGAGGTGAGCAGTTCTTC.

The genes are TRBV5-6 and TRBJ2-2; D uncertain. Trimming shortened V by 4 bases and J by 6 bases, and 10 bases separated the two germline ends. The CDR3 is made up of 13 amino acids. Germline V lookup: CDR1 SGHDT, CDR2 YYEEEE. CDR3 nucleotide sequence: TGTGCCAGCAGCCTCGACACCCCCGGGGAGCTGTTTTTT. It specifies CASSLDTPGELFF. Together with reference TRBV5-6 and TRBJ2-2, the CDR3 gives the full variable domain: DAGVTQSPTHLIKTRGQQVTLRCSPKSGHDTVSWYQQALGQGPQFIFQYYEEEERQRGNFPDRFSGHQFPNYSSELNVNALLLGDSALYLCASSLDTPGELFFGEGSRLTVL.

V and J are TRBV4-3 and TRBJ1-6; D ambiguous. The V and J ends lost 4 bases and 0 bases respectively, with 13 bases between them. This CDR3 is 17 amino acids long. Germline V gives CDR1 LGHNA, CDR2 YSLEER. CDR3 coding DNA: TGCGCCAGCAGCCGCGGGCGCTCCAGCTCCTATAATTCACCCCTCCACTTT. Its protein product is CASSRGRSSSYNSPLHF.

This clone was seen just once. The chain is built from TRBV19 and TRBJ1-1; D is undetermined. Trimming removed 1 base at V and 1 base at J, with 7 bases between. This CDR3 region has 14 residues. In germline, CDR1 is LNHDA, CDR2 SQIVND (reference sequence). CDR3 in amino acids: CASSIGSGNTEAFF. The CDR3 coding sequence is TGTGCCAGTAGTATAGGTTCCGGGAACACTGAAGCTTTCTTT.